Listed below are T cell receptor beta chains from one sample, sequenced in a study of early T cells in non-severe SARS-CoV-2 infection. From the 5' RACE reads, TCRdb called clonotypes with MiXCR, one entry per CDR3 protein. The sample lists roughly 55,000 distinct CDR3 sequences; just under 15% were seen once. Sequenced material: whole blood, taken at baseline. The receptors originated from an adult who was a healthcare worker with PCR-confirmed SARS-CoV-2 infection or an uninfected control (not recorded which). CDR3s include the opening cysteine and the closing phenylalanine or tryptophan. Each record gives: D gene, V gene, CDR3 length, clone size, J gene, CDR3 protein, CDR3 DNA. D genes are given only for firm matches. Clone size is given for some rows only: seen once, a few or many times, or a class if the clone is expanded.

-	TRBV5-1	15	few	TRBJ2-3	CASSLTGMNTDTQYF	TGCGCCAGCAGCTTGACAGGGATGAACACAGATACGCAGTATTTT
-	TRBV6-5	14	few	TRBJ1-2	CASKTGEANYGYTF	TGTGCCAGCAAGACAGGAGAAGCTAACTATGGCTACACCTTC
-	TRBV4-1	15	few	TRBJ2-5	CASSQAEARAETQYF	TGCGCCAGCAGCCAAGCTGAGGCTAGAGCGGAGACCCAGTACTTC
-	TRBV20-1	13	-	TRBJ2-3	CSARDTSVNTQYF	TGCAGTGCTAGAGATACGAGCGTAAATACGCAGTATTTT
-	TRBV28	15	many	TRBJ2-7	CASSRPGTTTYEQYF	TGTGCCAGCAGTCGGCCCGGGACAACGACCTACGAGCAGTACTTC
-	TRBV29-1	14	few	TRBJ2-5	CSVSADDRQETQYF	TGCAGCGTTTCGGCAGACGACAGACAAGAGACCCAGTACTTC
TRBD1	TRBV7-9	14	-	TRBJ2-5	CASSLGQLQETQYF	TGTGCCAGCAGCTTGGGACAGCTCCAAGAGACCCAGTACTTC
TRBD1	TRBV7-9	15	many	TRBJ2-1	CASSRTGQSDGEQFF	TGTGCCAGCAGCCGGACGGGACAGTCGGACGGTGAGCAGTTCTTC
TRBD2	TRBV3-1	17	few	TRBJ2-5	CASSHGLAGVRSETQYF	TGTGCCAGCAGCCACGGACTAGCGGGGGTAAGATCAGAGACCCAGTACTTC
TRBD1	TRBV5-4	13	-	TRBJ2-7	CASSLTGGYEQYF	TGTGCCAGCAGCTTAACAGGGGGATACGAGCAGTACTTC
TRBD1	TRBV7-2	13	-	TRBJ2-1	CASSPDRDNEQFF	TGTGCCAGCAGCCCCGACAGGGACAATGAGCAGTTCTTC
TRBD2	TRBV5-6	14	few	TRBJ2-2	CASSHGLAQVVAFF	TGTGCCAGCAGCCATGGACTAGCCCAAGTTGTTGCGTTTTTT
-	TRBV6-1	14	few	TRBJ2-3	CASIADDGTDTQYF	TGTGCCAGCATAGCAGACGACGGCACAGATACGCAGTATTTT
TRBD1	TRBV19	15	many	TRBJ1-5	CASSFRGQGNQPQHF	TGTGCCAGTAGCTTCAGGGGGCAGGGCAATCAGCCCCAGCATTTT
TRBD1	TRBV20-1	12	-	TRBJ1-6	CSAVGGLSPLHF	TGCAGTGCTGTAGGGGGCCTTTCACCCCTCCACTTT
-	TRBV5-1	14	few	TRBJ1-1	CASSLVPMNTEAFF	TGCGCCAGCAGCTTGGTGCCAATGAACACTGAAGCTTTCTTT
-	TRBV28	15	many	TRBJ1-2	CASSSGGGTNYGYTF	TGTGCCAGCAGTTCCGGCGGGGGGACTAACTATGGCTACACCTTC
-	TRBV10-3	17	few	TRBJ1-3	CAISESRGASSGNTIYF	TGTGCCATCAGTGAGTCTAGGGGGGCCAGCTCTGGAAACACCATATATTTT
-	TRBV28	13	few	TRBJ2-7	CASVGTPTYEQYF	TGTGCCAGCGTCGGGACACCAACCTACGAGCAGTACTTC
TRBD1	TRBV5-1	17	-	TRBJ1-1	CASSPRPGTGSATEAFF	TGCGCCAGCAGCCCACGTCCCGGGACAGGGTCGGCCACTGAAGCTTTCTTT
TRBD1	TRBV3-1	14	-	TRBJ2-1	CASSRQGAGNEQFF	TGTGCCAGCAGCCGACAGGGCGCCGGCAATGAGCAGTTCTTC
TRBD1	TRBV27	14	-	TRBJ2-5	CASSPQGMQETQYF	TGTGCCAGCAGTCCACAGGGGATGCAAGAGACCCAGTACTTC
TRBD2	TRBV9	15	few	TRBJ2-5	CASSVGAGVAETQYF	TGTGCCAGCAGCGTAGGCGCGGGGGTGGCGGAGACCCAGTACTTC
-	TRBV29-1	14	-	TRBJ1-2	CSARMEGRNYGYTF	TGCAGCGCCCGCATGGAGGGAAGGAACTATGGCTACACCTTC
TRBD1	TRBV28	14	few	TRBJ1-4	CASRTGTGKEKLFF	TGTGCCAGCAGGACCGGGACAGGGAAGGAAAAACTGTTTTTT
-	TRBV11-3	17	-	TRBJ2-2	CASSLDPPGRSTGELFF	TGTGCCAGCAGCTTAGATCCCCCAGGGCGAAGCACCGGGGAGCTGTTTTTT
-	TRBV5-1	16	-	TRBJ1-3	CASSLDPAGSGNTIYF	TGCGCCAGCAGCTTGGATCCGGCAGGCTCTGGAAACACCATATATTTT
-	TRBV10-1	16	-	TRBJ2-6	CASSEGSGTGANVLTF	TGCGCCAGCAGTGAGGGTTCAGGGACTGGGGCCAACGTCCTGACTTTC
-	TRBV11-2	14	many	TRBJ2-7	CASSYQVNSYEQYF	TGTGCCAGCAGCTATCAGGTGAACTCCTACGAGCAGTACTTC
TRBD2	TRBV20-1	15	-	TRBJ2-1	CSARASGAFINEQFF	TGCAGTGCTAGAGCTAGCGGGGCCTTCATAAATGAGCAGTTCTTC
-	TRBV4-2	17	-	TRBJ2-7	CASSQDGTGPSSYEQYF	TGTGCCAGCAGCCAAGACGGAACGGGGCCCAGCTCCTACGAGCAGTACTTC
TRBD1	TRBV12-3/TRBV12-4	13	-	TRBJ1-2	CASSSGGLYGYTF	TGTGCCAGCAGTTCAGGGGGGCTCTATGGCTACACCTTC
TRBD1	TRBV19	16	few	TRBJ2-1	CASSIRGQSSYNEQFF	TGTGCCAGTAGTATCAGGGGGCAGAGCTCCTACAATGAGCAGTTCTTC
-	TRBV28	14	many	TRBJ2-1	CASSPAGHYNEQFF	TGTGCCAGCAGTCCTGCGGGACACTACAATGAGCAGTTCTTC
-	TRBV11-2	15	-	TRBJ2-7	CASSSYSLGSYEQYF	TGTGCCAGCAGCTCCTACTCCCTGGGGTCCTACGAGCAGTACTTC
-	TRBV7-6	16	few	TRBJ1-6	CASSSGVAAFNSPLHF	TGTGCCAGCAGCTCAGGGGTCGCGGCCTTTAATTCACCCCTCCACTTT
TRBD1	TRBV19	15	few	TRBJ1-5	CASKDRRLPGQPQHF	TGTGCCAGCAAGGACAGGCGCCTGCCCGGGCAGCCCCAGCATTTT
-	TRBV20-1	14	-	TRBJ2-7	CSADGGSPQYEQYF	TGCAGTGCCGACGGAGGGTCCCCTCAATACGAGCAGTACTTC
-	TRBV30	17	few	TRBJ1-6	CAWSLIIYSSYNSPLHF	TGTGCCTGGAGTTTAATCATCTATAGCTCCTATAATTCACCCCTCCACTTT